This T cell receptor beta chain was recorded in a study of shared clonotypes between healthy human individuals. Study-level points and caveats: Clonotype sharing among the donors was expected to vary with sequencing depth. What naive subsets generally showed was a larger estimated richness than memory subsets showed.

Turning to this clone: The antigen is unknown.

This CDR3 spans 14 amino acids. Template for every sorted-subset replicate PCR totaled around 210 ng DNA, around 33,000 T cell genomes. The data were produced by immunoSEQ multiplex PCR, yet TCRdb's version contains in-frame clones alone and is incomplete. The data hold about 2 million clones, with approximately 95% observed a single time. Cells designated naive CD8 were CD45RO-negative and were positively selected for CCR7, with terminally differentiated effector memory CD45RA+ cells excluded. The sequence was obtained from a man in his late teens or twenties in good health. The specimen was naive CD8+ T cells sorted from blood. This chain uses TRBV12-1 with TRBJ2-2; the D call of TRBD1 is as the table states it, not checked on the DNA. TRBV12-1 is tagged as a pseudogene. The CDR3 DNA reads TGTGCCAGCAGCTTTCCATCGAACACCGGGGAGCTGTTTTTT. This encodes CASSFPSNTGELFF.